This paragraph reports one T cell receptor beta chain. Germline V gene sequence: CDR1 LNHDA, CDR2 SQIVND (reference sequence). This CDR3 region has 15 residues. The germline V and J ends were trimmed by 3 bases and 0 bases, with 6 bases remaining between them. Clones were read by immunoSEQ multiplex PCR, and TCRdb kept only the in-frame ones, dropping some. The table records 150,000 to 200,000 clones, 91% of them present only once. This sample was taken from a study of control samples from healthy donors and cancer patients. Sequencing was carried out using blood. The V call is TRBV19, the J call TRBJ2-6; possible D gene TRBD2, 5 bases. This receptor was taken from a woman aged 30 to 39 in good health. CDR3 loop: CASSIGSSGANVLTF. CDR3 nucleotides: TGTGCCAGTAGTATTGGGAGCTCTGGGGCCAACGTCCTGACTTTC.